The 26 T cell receptor beta chains below come from one sample, sequenced in a study of T-cell reconstitution after alpha-beta-depleted transplantation in children. Preparing the TCRbeta library involved the use of unique molecular identifiers. TCRdb re-derived calls from the PCR reads in MiXCR, one entry per CDR3 protein. The repertoire consists of 800,000 to 1,000,000 distinct CDR3 sequences, with less than 30% occurring once and the leading ten covering over 25%. The specimen comprised PBMCs, mostly from graft donor cells, sampled 360 days after TCRalphabeta/CD19-depleted stem cell transplant. The receptors stem from a boy in the first two years of life who had a stem cell transplant for SCID, so the T cells may come from the graft donor.

In its sample, this clonotype was seen a few times. The chain carries TRBV10-3 and TRBJ2-7; D unclear. The V gene lost 2 bases and the J gene lost 6 bases, with 5 bases spanning the gap. The germline CDR1 and CDR2 sequences are ENHRY and SYGVKD. The CDR3 covers 11 residues. The CDR3 is CAISEGREQYF. The CDR3 DNA reads as TGTGCCATCAGTGAGGGACGCGAGCAGTACTTC.

This clonotype was picked up a small number of times. The genes are TRBV28 and TRBJ2-5, with D possibly TRBD1 on 7 matching bases. Trimming shortened V by 7 bases and J by 1 base, and 13 bases separated the two germline ends. The CDR3 is made up of 14 amino acids. Germline-derived CDR1 and CDR2 are MDHEN and SYDVKM. This chain's CDR3 is CASKPGGLQETQYF. CDR3 nucleotides: TGTGCCAGCAAGCCAGGGGGACTCCAAGAGACCCAGTACTTC.

This chain uses TRBV12-3 or TRBV12-4 with TRBJ1-6; D may be TRBD1 (6 bases). This CDR3 spans 16 amino acids. With 3 bases removed from V and 7 bases from J, the gap between germline ends came to 16 bases. In DNA form, the CDR3 reads TGTGCCAGCAGTTTGTCAGGGGCCAGGCTGAATTCACCCCTCCACTTT. Protein: CASSLSGARLNSPLHF.

The table lists this clonotype with a few counts. The chain recombines TRBV20-1 with TRBJ2-7, with D tentatively TRBD1 (5 bases). CDR1 DFQATT and CDR2 SNEGSKA come from the germline V gene (reference sequence). Trimming shortened V by 2 bases and J by 4 bases, and 18 bases separated the two germline ends. The CDR3 loop spans 15 amino acids. Written as DNA, the CDR3 is TGCAGTGCTAGACAAGGGTCAGGGCGATTGTACGAGCAGTACTTC. Protein sequence: CSARQGSGRLYEQYF.

V gene TRBV7-9 combines with J gene TRBJ1-2; possibly TRBD1 for D (6 bases). Germline V gene sequence: CDR1 SEHNR, CDR2 FQNEAQ (reference sequence). V was clipped by 0 bases and J by 5 bases, with 7 bases between them. The CDR3 has 13 residues. CDR3 loop: CASSLAGQYGYTF. In nucleotides, the CDR3 is TGTGCCAGCAGCTTAGCCGGACAGTATGGCTACACCTTC.

This clonotype was detected a few times. V gene TRBV20-1 combines with J gene TRBJ2-7, with 9 bases identical to TRBD2. Trimming took 6 bases from V and 2 from J; bases not matched to a gene: 11. This CDR3 is built from 15 residues. In germline, CDR1 is DFQATT, CDR2 SNEGSKA (reference sequence). The CDR3 here is CSAGGGLAYPYEQYF. The CDR3 nucleotides read TGCAGTGCCGGAGGCGGACTAGCGTATCCCTACGAGCAGTACTTC.

This chain links TRBV7-9 with TRBJ2-7, with D possibly TRBD2 on 6 matching bases. The CDR3 is made up of 17 amino acids. Between the trimmed V and J ends, which lost 2 bases and 6 bases, there was a span of 23 bases. Germline V gives CDR1 SEHNR, CDR2 FQNEAQ (reference sequence). The CDR3 loop is CASSLKTARDSVSEQYF. CDR3 coding DNA: TGTGCCAGCAGCTTAAAGACCGCCAGGGACTCCGTAAGCGAGCAGTACTTC.

The rearrangement joins TRBV12-3 or TRBV12-4 to TRBJ1-1, with D uncertain. V was clipped by 1 base and J by 10 bases, with 7 bases between them. This CDR3 is built from 11 residues. The DNA for the CDR3 is TGTGCCAGCAGTTTAGTTGCTCTAGCTTTCTTT. It is translated as CASSLVALAFF.

This clonotype has a handful of counts. The rearrangement uses TRBV6-2 or TRBV6-3 and TRBJ1-5, with D uncertain. Trimming took 5 bases from V and 4 from J, leaving 9 bases between them. The CDR3 has 13 amino acids. Germline V lookup: CDR1 MNHEY, CDR2 SVGEGT. The CDR3 sequence: CASSPSVNQPQHF. The CDR3 nucleotides are TGTGCCAGCAGTCCCTCGGTAAATCAGCCCCAGCATTTT.

The sample holds one count of this clonotype. V gene TRBV3-1 combines with J gene TRBJ2-1; D possibly uses TRBD1 or TRBD2 (6 bases each). Per germline, CDR1 LGHDT and CDR2 YNNKEL (reference sequence). Trimming pared 0 bases from V and 4 bases from J, leaving 13 bases between. This CDR3 contains 16 residues. The CDR3 DNA is TGTGCCAGCAGCCAAGATCCGGGGGCCAAATACAATGAGCAGTTCTTC. It encodes CASSQDPGAKYNEQFF.

A few counts support this clonotype. This rearrangement joins TRBV6-1 to TRBJ1-1; TRBD1 aligns across 7 bases. V dropped 4 bases and J dropped 6; count of bases not matched to a gene: 5. Germline lookup yields CDR1 MNHNS and CDR2 SASEGT. The CDR3 is made up of 13 amino acids. Here the CDR3 reads CASSVDRVAEAFF. In nucleotides, the CDR3 is TGTGCCAGCAGTGTAGACAGGGTCGCTGAAGCTTTCTTT.

This clonotype has just a few counts. V gene TRBV14 combines with J gene TRBJ2-5; possibly TRBD2 for D (7 bases). The CDR3 totals 15 residues. The germline CDR1 and CDR2 sequences are SGHDN and FVKESK. V gave up 4 bases and J gave up 1 base, with 13 bases separating them. The CDR3 DNA follows: TGTGCCAGCAGCCCTGTGCGGGGGCGCCAAGAGACCCAGTACTTC. Translating it yields CASSPVRGRQETQYF.

This chain joins TRBV15 and TRBJ1-3; maybe TRBD1 (6 bases). This CDR3 is 19 amino acids long. Per the germline V gene, CDR1 is LNHNV and CDR2 is YYDKDF (reference sequence). Trimming removed 0 bases from V and 0 bases from J, with 18 bases in between. The CDR3 sequence: CATSRDWRDTGDSGNTIYF. CDR3 in DNA: TGTGCCACCAGCAGAGATTGGCGGGACACGGGGGACTCTGGAAACACCATATATTTT.

Only a few counts were recorded for this clonotype. This chain uses TRBV5-5 with TRBJ1-5; perhaps TRBD1 as D (5 bases). The CDR3 covers 14 residues. CDR1 and CDR2 from the germline V gene are SGHKS and YYEKEE (reference sequence). Trimming removed 3 bases from V and 2 bases from J, with 9 bases in between. The CDR3 here is CASSSDSGNQPQHF. CDR3 coding DNA: TGTGCCAGCAGCTCAGACAGCGGCAATCAGCCCCAGCATTTT.

This clonotype appeared many times. The CDR3 loop reads CASSPKRDSYEQYF. Written as DNA, the CDR3 is TGTGCCAGCTCACCCAAAAGGGACAGCTACGAGCAGTACTTC. The V gene is TRBV18, the J gene TRBJ2-7; 7 bases are a match to TRBD1. The CDR3 consists of 14 residues. Germline V gene sequence: CDR1 KGHSH, CDR2 LQKENI. Trimming took 3 bases from V and 3 from J; bases not matched to a gene: 5. The full variable domain, with the rest looked up from reference TRBV18 and TRBJ2-7, is NAGVMQNPRHLVRRRGQEARLRCSPMKGHSHVYWYRQLPEEGLKFMVYLQKENIIDESGMPKERFSAEFPKEGPSILRIQQVVRGDSAAYFCASSPKRDSYEQYFGPGTRLTVT.

This clonotype came up a few times. V usage is TRBV2 and J usage is TRBJ2-7, with TRBD2 as a possible D gene (6 bases). The germline gives CDR1 SNHLY, CDR2 FYNNEI. The CDR3 runs to 14 residues. The V and J ends lost 10 bases and 3 bases respectively, with 19 bases between them. The CDR3 spells CATIWTARGYEQYF. CDR3 DNA: TGTGCCACCATCTGGACGGCGCGGGGCTACGAGCAGTACTTC.

This rearrangement joins TRBV2 to TRBJ1-4; tentative D call: TRBD1 (6 bases). Trimming took off 1 base at V and 8 bases at J, with 20 bases between the two ends. The CDR3 has 17 amino acids. Per germline, CDR1 SNHLY and CDR2 FYNNEI. In DNA, the CDR3 is TGTGCCAGCAGTGAAGTGGGCTTTGAGGGGGAAGGCGAAAAACTGTTTTTT. Translation gives CASSEVGFEGEGEKLFF.

V is TRBV20-1 and J is TRBJ2-5, with a weak D call TRBD1 (5 bases). The CDR3 totals 15 residues. Germline V gives CDR1 DFQATT, CDR2 SNEGSKA (reference sequence). V lost 5 bases, J lost 4 bases, and 20 bases lay in between. The CDR3 loop is CSARILQGPRETQYF. The DNA for the CDR3 is TGCAGTGCTCGTATACTCCAGGGCCCCCGAGAGACCCAGTACTTC.

This clonotype was seen only a few times. V usage is TRBV4-3 and J usage is TRBJ2-4; 8 bases map to TRBD2. Germline loops: CDR1 LGHNA, CDR2 YSLEER. This CDR3 has 15 amino acids. With V trimmed by 1 base and J by 8 bases, 7 bases remained unmatched. CDR3 coding DNA: TGCGCCAGCAGCCAAGTTCGGGGGGGCGGCGACATTCAGTACTTC. This sequence encodes CASSQVRGGGDIQYF.

The chain is built from TRBV20-1 and TRBJ2-1; either TRBD1 or TRBD2 may fit D (5 bases each). The germline V gene encodes CDR1 DFQATT and CDR2 SNEGSKA (reference sequence). The V and J ends lost 0 bases and 7 bases respectively, with 10 bases between them. The CDR3 has 13 amino acids. The CDR3 here is CSARDEGLNEQFF. The CDR3 DNA is TGCAGTGCTAGAGACGAGGGGTTAAATGAGCAGTTCTTC.

The chain couples TRBV2 to TRBJ2-7; TRBD1 might be the D (5 bases). Trimming removed 11 bases at V and 3 bases at J, with 17 bases between. The CDR3 spans 13 residues. Germline V gene sequence: CDR1 SNHLY, CDR2 FYNNEI. As DNA, the CDR3 is TGTGCCGGACGACAGACGTGCGACTACGAGCAGTACTTC. Amino acid sequence: CAGRQTCDYEQYF.

This clonotype has more than one count but fewer than ten. This rearrangement joins TRBV20-1 to TRBJ1-1, with D perhaps TRBD1 (5 bases). V dropped 4 bases and J dropped 1 base, with 16 bases sitting between them. The germline V gene has CDR1 DFQATT and CDR2 SNEGSKA (reference sequence). The CDR3 covers 15 residues. Here the CDR3 reads CSATDWGLQNTEAFF. CDR3 nucleotide sequence: TGCAGTGCTACCGATTGGGGACTTCAGAACACTGAAGCTTTCTTT.

CDR3: CASSETGLPGNTIYF. Here the CDR3 DNA reads TGCGCCAGCAGCGAAACAGGGCTACCTGGAAACACCATATATTTT. The chain links TRBV5-1 to TRBJ1-3, with D tentatively TRBD1 (6 bases). The CDR3 is 15 amino acids. Germline V gene lookup returns CDR1 SGHRS and CDR2 YFSETQ. Trimming stripped 4 bases from V and 2 bases from J, with 13 bases between.

The chain couples TRBV29-1 to TRBJ1-2; possible D gene TRBD1, 5 bases. Per the germline V gene, CDR1 is SQVTM and CDR2 is ANQGSEA. V was shortened by 2 bases and J by 4 bases, with 17 bases between the two germline ends. The CDR3 has 15 amino acids. CDR3 nucleotide sequence: TGCAGCGTTGAACCCCGAAGGGGAGAGTCCTATGGCTACACCTTC. Translation gives CSVEPRRGESYGYTF.

The rearrangement joins TRBV7-8 to TRBJ1-4, with a possible D match to TRBD1 (6 bases). The CDR3 sequence is 17 residues long. Germline V gives CDR1 SGHVS, CDR2 FQNEAQ. Deletions cut 5 bases from V and 7 bases from J, with 23 bases between. In DNA, the CDR3 is TGTGCCAGCAGCCGATCCCAGGGGCCGCGGATAGGTGAAAAACTGTTTTTT. Its protein is CASSRSQGPRIGEKLFF.

The chain recombines TRBV4-2 with TRBJ2-5, with 7 bases fitting TRBD1. Trimming cost V 4 bases and J 4 bases; bases outside gene matches: 15. This CDR3 region has 17 residues. From germline, CDR1 is LGHNA and CDR2 YNFKEQ. CDR3 sequence: CASSPETGPEIRETQYF. In DNA form, the CDR3 reads TGTGCCAGCAGCCCAGAGACAGGGCCTGAAATTCGAGAGACCCAGTACTTC.